One sample yielded the 4 T cell receptor beta chains listed below, sequenced in a study of metastatic and nonmetastatic thyroid tumors. With MiXCR, TCRdb reprocessed the PCR reads. The sample yields roughly 18,000 clones, approximately 30% seen once. All patients were untreated before thyroid surgery. Sequencing was carried out using tumor tissue. These receptor sequences come from a female donor with papillary thyroid cancer or a benign thyroid nodule (not recorded which). Some clones in this sample may be carry-over from other donors' samples.

This clone was counted many times. The CDR3 spells CASTNTDRGADTQYF. The DNA for the CDR3 is TGTGCCAGCACCAATACGGACAGGGGCGCAGATACGCAGTATTTT. V is TRBV7-9 and J is TRBJ2-3, with TRBD1 matching 9 bases. The CDR3 is made up of 15 amino acids. CDR1 and CDR2 (germline): SEHNR, FQNEAQ (reference sequence). V lost 7 bases and J lost 4; bases outside the gene matches: 9.

In its sample, this clone was seen a few times. J is TRBJ2-7 and V is TRBV6-1, with 9 bases matching TRBD1. CDR1 MNHNS and CDR2 SASEGT come from the germline V gene. CDR3 size: 16 residues. Losses at the gene ends were 6 bases for V and 6 bases for J; bases not matched to a gene: 15. The CDR3 bases are TGTGCCAGCAGCCACTTAACAGGGGGCGCGGGGGTCGAGCAGTACTTC. Translating it yields CASSHLTGGAGVEQYF.

On this clone: Because the CDR3 is missing its conserved closing phenylalanine or tryptophan, this is likely a read error. V usage is TRBV11-2 and J usage is TRBJ2-1, with 7 positions matching TRBD1. The CDR3 is made up of 15 amino acids. The J segment lost 5 bases and the V segment lost 7 bases, leaving 11 bases of the junction unmatched. CDR1 SGHAT and CDR2 FQNNGV come from the germline V gene. CDR3 residues: CASISPLQGDNEQFL. CDR3 bases: TGTGCCAGCATCTCCCCTCTCCAGGGGGACAATGAGCAGTTCCTC.

In its sample, this clone was seen many times. The V gene is TRBV2, the J gene TRBJ1-4, with 9 bases that match TRBD1. The V and J ends lost 4 bases and 8 bases, in that order; junction bases with no gene match: 5. Per germline, CDR1 SNHLY and CDR2 FYNNEI. CDR3 length equals 14 residues. CDR3 DNA sequence: TGTGCCAGCAGTGCGGGACAGGGTAAAGAAAAACTGTTTTTT. Amino acid sequence: CASSAGQGKEKLFF.